This T cell receptor (beta chain) is from a study of OX40 agonist ivuxolimab in advanced cancers. On cycle 4 day 1 and cycle 7 day 1, as well as at baseline, blood was sampled. Germline loops: CDR1 SGHNT, CDR2 YYREEE (reference sequence). Trimming at V came to 4 bases and at J to 5 bases, leaving 7 bases not matched to a gene. This CDR3 contains 15 residues. Method: immunoSEQ multiplex PCR; TCRdb's copy keeps in-frame clones and lacks some. This table has roughly 66,000 clones, about four fifths appearing once. This TCR derives from an adult with an advanced solid tumor such as melanoma, head and neck, liver or kidney cancer. The source material was CD4+ or CD8+ T cells sorted from blood, sampled in a trial of the OX40 agonist ivuxolimab. The genes are TRBV5-4 and TRBJ1-2; 11 positions match TRBD1. Written as DNA, the CDR3 is TGTGCCAGCAGCAACCGGGACAGGGGGGTTTATGGCTACACCTTC. Its protein product is CASSNRDRGVYGYTF.